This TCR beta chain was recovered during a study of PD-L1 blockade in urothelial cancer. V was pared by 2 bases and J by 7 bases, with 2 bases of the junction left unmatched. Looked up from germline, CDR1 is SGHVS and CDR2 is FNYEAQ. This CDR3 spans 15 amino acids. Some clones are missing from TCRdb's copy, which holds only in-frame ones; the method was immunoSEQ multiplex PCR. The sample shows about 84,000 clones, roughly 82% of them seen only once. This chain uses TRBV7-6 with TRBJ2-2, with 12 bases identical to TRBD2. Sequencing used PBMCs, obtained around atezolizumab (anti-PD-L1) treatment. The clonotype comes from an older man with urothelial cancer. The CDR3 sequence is CASSLTSGGFGELFF. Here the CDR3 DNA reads TGTGCCAGCAGCTTAACTAGCGGGGGGTTCGGGGAGCTGTTTTTT.